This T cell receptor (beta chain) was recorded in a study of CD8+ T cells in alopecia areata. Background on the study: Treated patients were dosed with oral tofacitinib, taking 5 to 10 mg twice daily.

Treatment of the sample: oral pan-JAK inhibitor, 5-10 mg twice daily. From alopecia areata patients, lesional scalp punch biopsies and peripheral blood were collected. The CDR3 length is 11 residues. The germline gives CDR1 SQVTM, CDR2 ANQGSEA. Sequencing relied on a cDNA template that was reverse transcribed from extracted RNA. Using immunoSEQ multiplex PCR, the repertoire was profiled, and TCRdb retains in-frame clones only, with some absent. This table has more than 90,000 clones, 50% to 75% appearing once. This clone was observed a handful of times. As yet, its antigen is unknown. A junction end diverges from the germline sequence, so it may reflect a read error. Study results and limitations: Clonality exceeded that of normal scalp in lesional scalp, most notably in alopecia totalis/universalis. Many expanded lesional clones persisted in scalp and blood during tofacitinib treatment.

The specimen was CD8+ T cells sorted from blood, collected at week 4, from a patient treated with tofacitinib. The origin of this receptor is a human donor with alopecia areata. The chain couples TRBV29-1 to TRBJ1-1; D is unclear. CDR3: CSIEQNTEAFF. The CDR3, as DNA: TGCAGCATTGAGCAGAACACTGAAGCTTTCTTT.